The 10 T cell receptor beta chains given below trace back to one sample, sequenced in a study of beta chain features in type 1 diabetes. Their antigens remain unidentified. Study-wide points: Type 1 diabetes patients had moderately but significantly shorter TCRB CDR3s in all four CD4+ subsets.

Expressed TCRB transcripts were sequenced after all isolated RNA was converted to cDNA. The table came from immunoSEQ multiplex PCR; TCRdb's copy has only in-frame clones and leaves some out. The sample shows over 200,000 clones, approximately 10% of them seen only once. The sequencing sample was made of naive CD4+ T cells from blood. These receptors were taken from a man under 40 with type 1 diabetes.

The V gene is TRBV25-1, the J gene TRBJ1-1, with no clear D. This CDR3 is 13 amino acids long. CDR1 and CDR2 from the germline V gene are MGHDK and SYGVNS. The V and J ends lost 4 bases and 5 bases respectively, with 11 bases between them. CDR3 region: CASSGTWATEAFF. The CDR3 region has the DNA TGTGCCAGCAGTGGAACCTGGGCAACTGAAGCTTTCTTT.

CDR3 region: CASSQADRDTEAFF. CDR3 DNA sequence: TGTGCCAGCAGCCAGGCTGACAGGGACACTGAAGCTTTCTTT. The chain employs TRBV4-2 and TRBJ1-1, with 7 bases aligning to TRBD1. Germline V gene lookup returns CDR1 LGHNA and CDR2 YNFKEQ. V shed 3 bases, J shed 3 bases, and the junction held 4 bases outside the gene matches. CDR3 size: 14 residues.

As DNA, the CDR3 is TGTGCCAGCAGTCCGACTAGCGGGGGGGCCTGGGGTAATGAGCAGTTCTTC. Translating it yields CASSPTSGGAWGNEQFF. The chain employs TRBV28 and TRBJ2-1, with TRBD2 matching 14 bases. CDR3 length: 17 amino acids. Germline values: CDR1 MDHEN, CDR2 SYDVKM. Trimming took 5 bases from V and 7 from J; bases not matched to a gene: 10.

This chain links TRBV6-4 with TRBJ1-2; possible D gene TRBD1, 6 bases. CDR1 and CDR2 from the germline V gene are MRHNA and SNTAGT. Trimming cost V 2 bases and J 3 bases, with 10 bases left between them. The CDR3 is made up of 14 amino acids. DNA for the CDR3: TGTGCCAGCAGTGACACCAGGGGAGACTATGGCTACACCTTC. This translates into CASSDTRGDYGYTF.

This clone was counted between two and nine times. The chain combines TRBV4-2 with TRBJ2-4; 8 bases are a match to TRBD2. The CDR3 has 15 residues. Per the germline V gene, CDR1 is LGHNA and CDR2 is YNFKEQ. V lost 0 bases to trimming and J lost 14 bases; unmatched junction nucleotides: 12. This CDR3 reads CASSQDGGTGGGKYF. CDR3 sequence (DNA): TGTGCCAGCAGCCAAGATGGAGGGACTGGCGGGGGGAAGTACTTC.

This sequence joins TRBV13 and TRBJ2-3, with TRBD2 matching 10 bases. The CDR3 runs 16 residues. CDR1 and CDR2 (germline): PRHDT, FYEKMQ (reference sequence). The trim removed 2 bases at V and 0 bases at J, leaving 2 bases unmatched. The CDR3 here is CASSLTSGTSTDTQYF. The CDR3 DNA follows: TGTGCCAGCAGCTTAACTAGCGGGACTAGCACAGATACGCAGTATTTT.

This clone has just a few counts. This chain's CDR3 is CASTPSLYNEQFF. The CDR3 region has the DNA TGTGCCAGCACGCCGAGTCTCTACAATGAGCAGTTCTTC. J is TRBJ2-1 and V is TRBV2; D unresolved. Trimming stripped 7 bases from V and 3 bases from J, with 10 bases between. The CDR3 totals 13 residues. Per the germline V gene, CDR1 is SNHLY and CDR2 is FYNNEI.

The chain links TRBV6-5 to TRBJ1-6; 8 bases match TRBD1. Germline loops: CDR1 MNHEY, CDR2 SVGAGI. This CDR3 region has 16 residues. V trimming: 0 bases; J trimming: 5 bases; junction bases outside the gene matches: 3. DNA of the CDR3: TGTGCCAGCAGTTACTCCTGGGGACAGGATAATTCACCCCTCCACTTT. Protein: CASSYSWGQDNSPLHF.

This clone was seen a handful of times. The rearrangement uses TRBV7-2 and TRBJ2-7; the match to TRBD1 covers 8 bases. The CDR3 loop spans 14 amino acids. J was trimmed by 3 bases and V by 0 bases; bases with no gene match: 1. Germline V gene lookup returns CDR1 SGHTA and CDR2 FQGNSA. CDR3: CASSLAGQVYEQYF. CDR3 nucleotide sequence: TGTGCCAGCAGCTTAGCGGGACAGGTCTACGAGCAGTACTTC.

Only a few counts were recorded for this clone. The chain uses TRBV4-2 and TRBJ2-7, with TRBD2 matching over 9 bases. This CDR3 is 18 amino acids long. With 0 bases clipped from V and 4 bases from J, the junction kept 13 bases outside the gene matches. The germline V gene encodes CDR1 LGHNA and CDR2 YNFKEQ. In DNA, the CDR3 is TGTGCCAGCAGCCAAGATCTGCTAGCGGGGCCCTCCTGGTACGAGCAGTACTTC. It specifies CASSQDLLAGPSWYEQYF.